This T cell receptor beta chain was identified in a study of cytomegalovirus exposure and HLA in healthy donors. PCR used 60 Vbeta primers and 13 Jbeta primers. Clones were sequenced by immunoSEQ multiplex PCR, and TCRdb holds only the in-frame ones, with some missing. The data show 150,000 to 200,000 clones, around 68% seen once. The length of the CDR3 is 13 residues. Broader study findings: Certain indistinguishable V segments, among them TRBV6-2 and TRBV6-3, were excluded.

About this clone: The antigen is undetermined.

The chain employs TRBV21-1 and TRBJ1-3; the DNA was not compared with TRBD1, the D call given in the table. TRBV21-1 is a pseudogene. The sequenced sample was PBMCs. The clonotype originates from a man aged 50-60 years in good health and CMV-seronegative. CDR3 sequence: CAGTGSSGNTIYF. DNA for the CDR3: TGTGCCGGGACAGGGAGCTCTGGAAACACCATATATTTT.